Listed below are T cell receptor beta chains from one sample, sequenced in a study of T cells of healthy individuals. From the 5' RACE reads, TCRdb called clonotypes with MiXCR, one entry per CDR3 protein. The table records 95,000 to 100,000 distinct CDR3 sequences, 17% of them present only once. These receptors were taken from a human donor in good health. The CDR3 runs from the conserved cysteine through the conserved F or W. The D gene is left open where the match is weak. The size field is filled for only some rows; it gives once, few, many or a size class.

NA,many,13,TRBJ1-5,TRBV7-2,CASSPDSNQPQHF,TGTGCCAGCTCACCTGACAGTAATCAGCCCCAGCATTTT
NA,many,14,TRBJ2-3,TRBV4-2,CASSQGLLMDTQYF,TGTGCCAGCAGCCAAGGCCTACTAATGGATACGCAGTATTTT
NA,NA,13,TRBJ2-1,TRBV28,CASSLSVGGEQFF,TGTGCCAGCAGTTTATCGGTTGGGGGTGAGCAGTTCTTC
TRBD2,NA,15,TRBJ2-1,TRBV12-3/TRBV12-4,CASSFRSSGPNEQFF,TGTGCCAGCAGTTTCAGGTCTAGCGGTCCAAATGAGCAGTTCTTC
TRBD2,few,15,TRBJ2-1,TRBV5-1,CASSHKTSGYNEQFF,TGCGCCAGCAGCCACAAGACTAGCGGCTACAATGAGCAGTTCTTC
TRBD1,few,15,TRBJ2-2,TRBV12-3/TRBV12-4,CASSLTGGRTGELFF,TGTGCCAGCAGTTTGACAGGGGGCAGAACCGGGGAGCTGTTTTTT
NA,many,15,TRBJ2-1,TRBV6-6,CASSYGGGQRNEQFF,TGTGCCAGCAGTTACGGCGGGGGACAAAGAAATGAGCAGTTCTTC
TRBD1,NA,16,TRBJ2-3,TRBV28,CASSLSGQGWADTQYF,TGTGCCAGCAGTTTGTCTGGACAGGGGTGGGCAGATACGCAGTATTTT
NA,NA,14,TRBJ2-2,TRBV20-1,CSARQPRGTGELFF,TGCAGTGCTAGACAGCCTAGAGGGACCGGGGAGCTGTTTTTT
NA,many,12,TRBJ1-4,TRBV3-1,CASSQTQEKLFF,TGTGCCAGCAGCCAAACTCAGGAAAAACTGTTTTTT
NA,few,11,TRBJ2-3,TRBV20-1,CSARQAETQYF,TGCAGTGCTAGGCAAGCGGAGACGCAGTATTTT
TRBD2,few,19,TRBJ2-1,TRBV4-2,CASSRVAGGPRSSYNEQFF,TGTGCCAGCAGCCGGGTGGCGGGAGGACCAAGGAGCTCCTACAATGAGCAGTTCTTC
NA,many,13,TRBJ2-7,TRBV20-1,CSASAWQTYEQYF,TGCAGTGCTAGCGCGTGGCAGACCTACGAGCAGTACTTC
NA,many,13,TRBJ2-3,TRBV29-1,CSAGGGSTDTQYF,TGCAGCGCCGGAGGGGGAAGCACAGATACGCAGTATTTT
NA,NA,15,TRBJ2-1,TRBV21-1,CASTSLASSYNEQFF,TGTGCCAGCACCTCGCTAGCCAGCTCCTACAATGAGCAGTTCTTC
NA,NA,13,TRBJ2-7,TRBV7-6,CASSEQVSYEQYF,TGTGCCAGCAGCGAACAGGTATCCTACGAGCAGTACTTC
NA,few,15,TRBJ2-5,TRBV29-1,CSVVAAVGLGETQYF,TGCAGCGTGGTAGCGGCGGTTGGCCTTGGGGAGACCCAGTACTTC